The present TCR beta chain was sequenced within a study of beta chain features in type 1 diabetes. This clone has only a few counts. Reverse transcription of all isolated RNA meant that expressed TCRB transcripts were sequenced. TCRdb keeps only in-frame clones here, not all; method: immunoSEQ multiplex PCR. The table includes about 320,000 clones, around 13% detected once. The CDR3 has 13 residues. Trimming cost V 6 bases and J 8 bases, with 14 bases left between them. Germline V gene lookup returns CDR1 MNHEY and CDR2 SVGAGI. The source material was central memory CD4+ T cells from blood. V is TRBV6-5 and J is TRBJ2-1; possible D gene TRBD2, 7 bases. This receptor was taken from a young man in good health. The CDR3 protein is CASSPGGRDEQFF. Written as DNA, the CDR3 is TGTGCCAGCAGCCCCGGGGGGCGCGATGAGCAGTTCTTC.